Described below is a single T cell receptor beta chain sequence and its context. No antigen is known for it. No per-base quality is available; no much larger clone lies one base away. TCRbeta CDR3 regions were amplified from genomic DNA using the immunoSEQ Assay, a bias-controlled multiplex PCR. The paper's data handling went like this. Nucleated cell counts per sample were estimated from amplification of reference gene primers within the assay. To quantify the absolute abundance of each unique TCRbeta CDR3 rearrangement, sequence reads were collapsed and filtered. For each sample, productive Simpson clonality was calculated as the square root of Simpson's diversity index across productive rearrangements. The source is immuneACCESS, and TCRdb retained only in-frame sequences with V and J called. Part of the clones is not carried over; for the studies checked, unresolved V genes explain less than half of this, and the remainder is unexplained. V and J calls and clone size are given by that table; D and trimming were obtained from the DNA. The sample yields some 240,000 clones; 82% were counted once. Roughly 5.1% of the sample is held by the ten biggest clonotypes.

These data originate in a study of blood T cell repertoires in COVID-19 (dated by TCRdb to the early 2020s). Regarding the complete study: Collaborator samples came from the United States, Italy and Spain and covered acute and convalescent phases of COVID-19. Samples were obtained from the ongoing ImmuneRACE study (first 160 participants) and from 1,254 subjects provided by 6 global collaborators. The material from the prospective study consisted of cDNA or gDNA derived from T cells, B-cell-depleted T cells, or PBMCs. A de-identified subject ID, COVID-19 status, age in years and sex were almost always included in the sample metadata. The dataset comprised deeply sampled blood TCRbeta repertoires from subjects exposed to, actively infected with, or recovered from COVID-19. The repertoires were released in a freely available public database meant as a resource for research on the immune response to SARS-CoV-2. Where available, HLA class I and class II types were obtained from metadata supplied by the sample provider rather than from assay-based typing. Results the study describes overall, beyond this receptor: Clinical and demographic metadata were provided uncurated, with the amount varying by source and participant.

One collaborating source in Seattle enrolled patients while the patients were actively infected and followed the patients over time throughout the course of disease. Whole blood was collected in K2EDTA tubes by collaborating institutions according to the institutions' own protocols. For TCRbeta analysis, collaborator samples were shipped as frozen whole blood, as isolated PBMCs, or as DNA extracted from either sample type. At the junction V is shortened by 1 base and J by 7 bases, with 10 bases in between. The germline V gene (reference sequence) supplies CDR1 GTSNPN and CDR2 SVGIG. CDR3 length: 13 amino acids, cysteine to phenylalanine. Only the CDR3 portion is preserved as DNA: 39 bases, with reading frame beginning at the first base.

Sequencing was done on a sample of peripheral blood. The sequence is built from TRBV30 and TRBJ1-4, with the D gene call left open. The origin of this receptor is a woman aged 70 to 79 with COVID-19, enrolled during active disease. The CDR3 region: CAWSGQRTEKLFF. The DNA reads TGTGCCTGGAGTGGTCAGCGGACTGAAAAACTGTTTTTT.